These 20 T cell receptor beta chains were all obtained from the same sample, sequenced in a study of shared clonotypes between healthy human individuals. Only in-frame clones appear in the TCRdb table, and some are missing; sequencing was by immunoSEQ multiplex PCR. The table has about 490,000 clones, roughly four fifths seen once. Sequenced sample: PBMCs. These receptors were collected from a middle-aged woman in good health. Some clones in this sample may be carry-over from other donors' samples.

The count of this clone is one. This chain connects TRBV7-8 to TRBJ1-4; D remains ambiguous. The CDR3 is 12 amino acids. Germline loops: CDR1 SGHVS, CDR2 FQNEAQ. V was pared by 3 bases and J by 7 bases, with 6 bases between. DNA of the CDR3: TGTGCCAGCAGCTTCGAAACTGAAAAACTGTTTTTT. This sequence encodes CASSFETEKLFF.

This clone was recorded at least ten times. The chain couples TRBV29-1 to TRBJ2-7, with D possibly called TRBD1 or TRBD2 (5 bases each). The CDR3 consists of 12 residues. CDR1 is SQVTM and CDR2 is ANQGSEA in the germline V gene. V gave up 4 bases and J gave up 5 bases, with 12 bases separating them. CDR3 residues: CSVAAGTNEQYF. Written as DNA, the CDR3 is TGCAGCGTTGCGGCAGGGACGAACGAGCAGTACTTC.

The chain has TRBV28 and TRBJ2-5; 12 bases line up with TRBD2. After removal of 6 bases from V and 5 bases from J, the junction contained 7 bases not matched to a gene. The CDR3 consists of 15 residues. Germline V CDR1 and CDR2: MDHEN, SYDVKM. Here the CDR3 reads CASRPTSGSGETQYF. CDR3 DNA: TGTGCCAGCAGACCGACTAGCGGGAGCGGGGAGACCCAGTACTTC. The complete variable domain, with remaining parts taken from reference TRBV28 and TRBJ2-5, reads DVKVTQSSRYLVKRTGEKVFLECVQDMDHENMFWYRQDPGLGLRLIYFSYDVKMKEKGDIPEGYSVSREKKERFSLILESASTNQTSMYLCASRPTSGSGETQYFGPGTRLLVL.

The V gene is TRBV5-8, the J gene TRBJ2-1; TRBD1 matches at 9 bases. The germline V gene has CDR1 SGHTS and CDR2 YDEGEE. The J segment lost 4 bases and the V segment lost 5 bases, leaving 7 bases of the junction unmatched. The CDR3 is made up of 15 amino acids. The CDR3 DNA follows: TGTGCCAGCAGTGCCGGGACAGGGAGGTACAATGAGCAGTTCTTC. As protein: CASSAGTGRYNEQFF.

The rearrangement uses TRBV6-4 and TRBJ1-3; D remains ambiguous. CDR1 and CDR2 (germline): MRHNA, SNTAGT. Trimming removed 7 bases at V and 0 bases at J, with 13 bases between. There are 15 residues in the CDR3. In nucleotides, the CDR3 is TGTGCCAGCACTACCGGGCCCAGCTCTGGAAACACCATATATTTT. As protein: CASTTGPSSGNTIYF.

This clone was seen only once. The chain has TRBV15 and TRBJ1-3; D unresolved. This CDR3 comprises 14 residues. Germline-derived CDR1 and CDR2 are LNHNV and YYDKDF (reference sequence). The V end lost 3 bases, the J end lost 0 bases, and 6 bases lay between the germline ends. In nucleotides, the CDR3 is TGTGCCACCAGCAGCAGGAGCTCTGGAAACACCATATATTTT. This gives the protein CATSSRSSGNTIYF. The whole variable domain, filled in from reference TRBV15 and TRBJ1-3, reads DAMVIQNPRYQVTQFGKPVTLSCSQTLNHNVMYWYQQKSSQAPKLLFHYYDKDFNNEADTPDNFQSRRPNTSFCFLDIRSPGLGDTAMYLCATSSRSSGNTIYFGEGSWLTVV.

On this clone itself: This may be a read error: a much more frequent sequence differs by one nucleotide. The chain carries TRBV29-1 and TRBJ2-3; the D is unclear. Trimming took 1 base from V and 10 from J, leaving 15 bases between them. Germline V gene data show CDR1 as SQVTM and CDR2 as ANQGSEA. The CDR3 length is 13 residues. The CDR3: CSVEGASSYAQYF. In DNA, the CDR3 is TGCAGCGTTGAAGGGGCGAGCAGTTATGCGCAGTATTTT.

The rearrangement links TRBV5-1 to TRBJ1-2; D is undetermined. CDR1 and CDR2 (germline): SGHRS, YFSETQ. The germline V and J ends were trimmed by 5 bases and 2 bases, with 10 bases remaining between them. The CDR3 has 13 amino acids. The CDR3 region is CASRTTINYGYTF. The CDR3 region has the DNA TGCGCCAGCAGGACGACCATAAACTATGGCTACACCTTC.

The chain recombines TRBV5-4 with TRBJ1-1, with D perhaps TRBD1 (6 bases). The germline CDR1 and CDR2 sequences are SGHNT and YYREEE (reference sequence). V lost 0 bases, J lost 3 bases, and 9 bases lay in between. CDR3 length: 14 residues. The chain's CDR3 is CASSLARGHTEAFF. The CDR3 bases are TGTGCCAGCAGCTTGGCTCGGGGGCACACTGAAGCTTTCTTT.

About this clone: It differs at one base from a far larger clone, so likely a read error. In the same sample, other DNA sequences code for this CDR3. This chain joins TRBV30 and TRBJ2-5; 8 positions match TRBD1. Germline CDR1 GTSNPN, CDR2 SVGIG (reference sequence). This CDR3 is built from 13 residues. CDR3 DNA: TGCGCCTGGACCCGGACAGGGAAAGAGACCCAGTACTTC. Its protein is CAWTRTGKETQYF.

The chain joins TRBV5-1 to TRBJ2-5; D not certain. CDR3 size: 13 residues. V was shortened by 4 bases and J by 5 bases, with 12 bases between the two germline ends. Germline V CDR1 and CDR2: SGHRS, YFSETQ. The CDR3 sequence is CASSIRPPETQYF. DNA of the CDR3: TGCGCCAGCAGCATACGGCCTCCGGAGACCCAGTACTTC. Together with reference TRBV5-1 and TRBJ2-5, the CDR3 gives the full variable domain: KAGVTQTPRYLIKTRGQQVTLSCSPISGHRSVSWYQQTPGQGLQFLFEYFSETQRNKGNFPGRFSGRQFSNSRSEMNVSTLELGDSALYLCASSIRPPETQYFGPGTRLLVL.

The chain employs TRBV2 and TRBJ2-7; either TRBD1 or TRBD2 may fit D (5 bases each). The length of the CDR3 is 13 residues. With 6 bases removed from V and 3 bases from J, the gap between germline ends came to 12 bases. CDR1 and CDR2 from the germline V gene are SNHLY and FYNNEI. CDR3 in DNA: TGTGCCAGCAGCCCGGGGCCAGGCTACGAGCAGTACTTC. Its protein product is CASSPGPGYEQYF.

This clone has more than one count but fewer than ten. The chain has TRBV11-2 and TRBJ1-6; no clear D gene. CDR1 SGHAT and CDR2 FQNNGV come from the germline V gene. The V end was cut by 5 bases, the J end by 8 bases, with 10 bases between. CDR3 length equals 13 residues. CDR3 in DNA: TGTGCCAGCAGCCAAAATACAGATTCACCCCTCCACTTT. The encoded protein is CASSQNTDSPLHF.

The chain uses TRBV27 and TRBJ2-6; D remains unclear. Per germline, CDR1 MNHEY and CDR2 SMNVEV (reference sequence). V was shortened by 4 bases and J by 2 bases, with 12 bases between the two germline ends. This CDR3 region has 16 residues. CDR3 sequence reads: CASSSDRFAGANVLTF. The CDR3 bases are TGTGCCAGCAGTTCGGACCGCTTTGCTGGGGCCAACGTCCTGACTTTC. The whole variable domain, remainder taken from reference TRBV27 and TRBJ2-6, is EAQVTQNPRYLITVTGKKLTVTCSQNMNHEYMSWYRQDPGLGLRQIYYSMNVEVTDKGDVPEGYKVSRKEKRNFPLILESPSPNQTSLYFCASSSDRFAGANVLTFGAGSRLTVL.

This clone was counted only a few times. A far bigger clonotype differs at one base, so this is likely a read error. The genes are TRBV10-2 and TRBJ1-2, with D unresolved. The CDR3 consists of 14 residues. Germline V lookup: CDR1 WSHSY, CDR2 SAAADI. Here the CDR3 reads CASSEMVSNYGYAF. DNA of the CDR3: TGCGCCAGCAGTGAAATGGTCTCTAACTATGGCTACGCCTTC.

The chain recombines TRBV27 with TRBJ1-1; D uncertain. The CDR3 extends over 14 amino acids. Germline values: CDR1 MNHEY, CDR2 SMNVEV (reference sequence). Trimming removed 4 bases from V and 0 bases from J, with 9 bases in between. Here the CDR3 DNA reads TGTGCCAGCAGTTCAACCTCCATGAACACTGAAGCTTTCTTT. The encoded protein is CASSSTSMNTEAFF.

The V call is TRBV6-4, the J call TRBJ2-1; TRBD2 aligns across 7 bases. Germline V gives CDR1 MRHNA, CDR2 SNTAGT. This CDR3 is built from 17 residues. J lost 3 bases, V lost 4 bases, and 12 bases had no gene match. The CDR3, as DNA: TGTGCCAGCAGTGCCCCTTGGGGGGAGGGCCACTACAATGAGCAGTTCTTC. Translating gives CASSAPWGEGHYNEQFF.

V gene TRBV19 combines with J gene TRBJ1-5, with no clear D. V shed 1 base and J shed 0 bases, with 4 bases lying between them. CDR1 LNHDA and CDR2 SQIVND come from the germline V gene (reference sequence). CDR3 size: 14 residues. CDR3 sequence (DNA): TGTGCCAGTAGTATAGTGGATAGCAATCAGCCCCAGCATTTT. This codes for CASSIVDSNQPQHF.

The chain couples TRBV7-3 to TRBJ2-2, with TRBD2 matching over 11 bases. The ends lost 6 bases at V and 4 bases at J; junction bases unmatched: 7. CDR3 length: 16 residues. CDR1 and CDR2 (germline): SGHTA, FQGTGA. The CDR3 is CASRLSGTSGTGELFF. In nucleotides, the CDR3 is TGTGCCAGCAGACTCTCCGGGACTAGCGGCACCGGGGAGCTGTTTTTT.

V usage is TRBV11-2 and J usage is TRBJ1-4; no firm D call. V was clipped by 5 bases and J by 2 bases, with 6 bases between them. The CDR3 runs 13 residues. Germline V CDR1 and CDR2: SGHAT, FQNNGV. As DNA, the CDR3 is TGTGCCAGCAGCCCCAATACTAATGAAAAACTGTTTTTT. This gives the protein CASSPNTNEKLFF.